The 26 T cell receptor beta chains listed next were all sequenced from one sample in a study of T cell repertoires in cytomegalovirus infection (dated by TCRdb to the late 2010s). Sample treatment or condition, as interpreted from the label and publication: in vitro stimulation with specific CMV peptide epitopes to enrich CMV-specific T cells. TCRdb records Illumina HiSeq 1500 as the sequencer. TCRdb handled the public reads itself, with Q25 trimming in fastp and clone calling in MiXCR, and kept productive beta chains. Each entry is one CDR3 protein sequence, shown with its most common DNA and genes. In all, the sample holds about 740,000 distinct CDR3 sequences, and roughly 33% of those were seen once. The top ten constitute around a sixth of the sample. Their cognate antigens are unknown. Specimen: cultured PBMCs, collected from culture after CMV antigen stimulation. Every receptor here comes from a human donor in good health (CMV status not recorded). Some clones in this sample may be carry-over from other donors' samples.

This clonotype was found a few times. The chain recombines TRBV7-9 with TRBJ2-7; 8 positions agree with TRBD1. Germline-derived CDR1 and CDR2 are SEHNR and FQNEAQ (reference sequence). J gave up 4 bases and V 5 bases, and 13 bases lay outside the gene matches. This CDR3 is 16 amino acids long. CDR3 nucleotide sequence: TGTGCCAGCAGCCCGAGAGGACAGGGTACTACGTACGAGCAGTACTTC. Translated, it gives CASSPRGQGTTYEQYF.

This clonotype was counted between two and nine times. The chain couples TRBV7-2 to TRBJ2-3, with D perhaps given as TRBD1 or TRBD2 (5 bases each). This CDR3 region has 13 residues. Germline CDR1 SGHTA, CDR2 FQGNSA. Trimming pared 6 bases from V and 0 bases from J, leaving 7 bases between. In nucleotides, the CDR3 is TGTGCCAGCAGGGGACCCAGCACAGATACGCAGTATTTT. As protein: CASRGPSTDTQYF.

The gene calls are TRBV7-9 and TRBJ2-2; 11 bases map to TRBD1. CDR3 length equals 16 residues. CDR1 is SEHNR, CDR2 FQNEAQ, per germline (reference sequence). V was clipped by 7 bases and J by 4 bases; unmatched bases: 8. The CDR3 DNA reads as TGTGCCAGCACCCGGCAGGGACAGGGGGTCACCGGGGAGCTGTTTTTT. Residues: CASTRQGQGVTGELFF.

The chain is built from TRBV10-3 and TRBJ2-3; TRBD1 aligns across 9 bases. Germline lookup yields CDR1 ENHRY and CDR2 SYGVKD. The J segment lost 10 bases and the V segment lost 3 bases, leaving 2 bases of the junction unmatched. The CDR3 runs 12 residues. CDR3 amino acids: CAISDDRGSQYF. The CDR3 bases are TGTGCCATCAGTGACGACAGGGGGTCGCAGTATTTT.

This sequence joins TRBV6-4 and TRBJ2-2; D is undetermined. Deletions cut 5 bases from V and 4 bases from J, with 11 bases between. Germline CDR1 MRHNA, CDR2 SNTAGT. The CDR3 contains 14 residues. DNA of the CDR3: TGTGCCAGCAGTCCGAGCCGGACCACCGGGGAGCTGTTTTTT. Protein sequence: CASSPSRTTGELFF.

The V gene is TRBV2, the J gene TRBJ2-1, with unresolved D. The V and J ends lost 2 bases and 8 bases respectively, with 10 bases between them. The germline CDR1 and CDR2 sequences are SNHLY and FYNNEI. This CDR3 is built from 13 residues. The CDR3 coding sequence is TGTGCCAGCAGTGAACTTCGCAGTGATGAGCAGTTCTTC. Protein: CASSELRSDEQFF. Complete variable domain (other parts from reference TRBV2 and TRBJ2-1): EPEVTQTPSHQVTQMGQEVILRCVPISNHLYFYWYRQILGQKVEFLVSFYNNEISEKSEIFDDQFSVERPDGSNFTLKIRSTKLEDSAMYFCASSELRSDEQFFGPGTRLTVL.

In its sample, this clonotype was seen a few times. V usage is TRBV19 and J usage is TRBJ2-2; tentatively, D is TRBD2 (5 bases). The CDR3 contains 14 residues. Per germline, CDR1 LNHDA and CDR2 SQIVND (reference sequence). The ends were cut back, 6 bases at V and 1 base at J, with 9 bases in the middle. CDR3 residues: CASSVTRNTGELFF. Written as DNA, the CDR3 is TGTGCCAGTAGCGTCACTAGGAACACCGGGGAGCTGTTTTTT. Together with reference TRBV19 and TRBJ2-2, the CDR3 gives the full variable domain: DGGITQSPKYLFRKEGQNVTLSCEQNLNHDAMYWYRQDPGQGLRLIYYSQIVNDFQKGDIAEGYSVSREKKESFPLTVTSAQKNPTAFYLCASSVTRNTGELFFGEGSRLTVL.

The chain joins TRBV7-8 to TRBJ1-4; D gene ambiguous. Germline CDR1 is SGHVS and CDR2 is FQNEAQ. The CDR3 contains 18 residues. Trimming shortened V by 5 bases and J by 0 bases, and 19 bases separated the two germline ends. CDR3 DNA sequence: TGTGCCAGCAGCCGCGGTCAGGCGCGGTTTGCAACTAATGAAAAACTGTTTTTT. It is translated as CASSRGQARFATNEKLFF. Full variable domain (remainder filled in from reference TRBV7-8 and TRBJ1-4): GAGVSQSPRYKVAKRGQDVALRCDPISGHVSLFWYQQALGQGPEFLTYFQNEAQLDKSGLPSDRFFAERPEGSVSTLKIQRTQQEDSAVYLCASSRGQARFATNEKLFFGSGTQLSVL.

The chain uses TRBV7-2 and TRBJ2-4; D may correspond to TRBD1 or TRBD2 (5 bases each). The germline CDR1 and CDR2 sequences are SGHTA and FQGNSA. This CDR3 has 14 amino acids. V dropped 4 bases and J dropped 7 bases, with 14 bases sitting between them. The CDR3 coding sequence is TGTGCCAGCAGCTCCCGGGACCAATGGAACATTCAGTACTTC. Protein sequence: CASSSRDQWNIQYF.

J is TRBJ2-3 and V is TRBV6-1, with D unclear. The CDR3 has 13 residues. V was pared by 2 bases and J by 4 bases, with 7 bases between. Germline lookup yields CDR1 MNHNS and CDR2 SASEGT. The CDR3 protein is CASSERPPDTQYF. The CDR3 nucleotides are TGTGCCAGCAGTGAAAGGCCCCCAGATACGCAGTATTTT.

This sequence joins TRBV4-1 and TRBJ2-2; the D is unclear. The CDR3 has 13 amino acids. The V gene lost 5 bases and the J gene lost 4 bases, with 8 bases spanning the gap. Germline CDR1 is MGHRA and CDR2 is YSYEKL. CDR3 sequence (DNA): TGCGCCAGCAGCGGTTATTTCACCGGGGAGCTGTTTTTT. Its translation is CASSGYFTGELFF.

This clonotype was detected a few times. CDR3 in DNA: TGTGCCAGCAGCTTAGTTTCCGGGGGAGAGACCCAGTACTTC. Protein: CASSLVSGGETQYF. The chain joins TRBV7-9 to TRBJ2-5, with D maybe TRBD2 (6 bases). This CDR3 comprises 14 residues. Germline CDR1 is SEHNR and CDR2 is FQNEAQ (reference sequence). Trimming cost V 1 base and J 4 bases, with 10 bases left between them.

V gene TRBV6-2 or TRBV6-3 combines with J gene TRBJ2-3, with TRBD2 identical over 7 bases. Looked up from germline, CDR1 is MNHEY and CDR2 is SVGEGT. V was clipped by 7 bases and J by 5 bases; unmatched bases: 12. This CDR3 is 15 amino acids long. The CDR3 DNA follows: TGTGCCAGCACCCCTAGCGTCTCGGGGGGAGATACGCAGTATTTT. Protein: CASTPSVSGGDTQYF.

The table lists this clonotype with a few counts. V is TRBV2 and J is TRBJ2-6, with a weak D call TRBD2 (6 bases). Germline V gene data show CDR1 as SNHLY and CDR2 as FYNNEI. The CDR3 covers 18 residues. Trimming cost V 7 bases and J 0 bases, with 19 bases left between them. Here the CDR3 reads CASKGLTGVASGANVLTF. DNA of the CDR3: TGTGCCAGCAAGGGTTTAACGGGGGTTGCCTCTGGGGCCAACGTCCTGACTTTC.

This chain uses TRBV2 with TRBJ1-1; TRBD1 matches at 8 bases. The germline gives CDR1 SNHLY, CDR2 FYNNEI. The CDR3 contains 14 residues. The trim removed 6 bases at V and 5 bases at J, leaving 8 bases unmatched. The chain's CDR3 is CASRADRGGTEAFF. In DNA form, the CDR3 reads TGTGCCAGCAGAGCAGACAGGGGTGGAACTGAAGCTTTCTTT.

This clonotype occurred many times. The J gene is TRBJ2-7, the V gene TRBV7-2; D is perhaps TRBD1 or TRBD2 (6 bases each). This CDR3 is built from 11 residues. V dropped 8 bases and J dropped 4 bases, with 9 bases sitting between them. Per the germline V gene, CDR1 is SGHTA and CDR2 is FQGNSA. Written as DNA, the CDR3 is TGTGCCAGCGGGGGGCCTTACGAGCAGTACTTC. Translated: CASGGPYEQYF.

This rearrangement joins TRBV15 to TRBJ2-5, with TRBD1 as a possible D gene (6 bases). Deletions cut 0 bases from V and 3 bases from J, with 14 bases between. The CDR3 has 16 residues. Germline-derived CDR1 and CDR2 are LNHNV and YYDKDF (reference sequence). CDR3 nucleotides: TGTGCCACCAGCAGAGATAGGGGCAGGGGAAAAGAGACCCAGTACTTC. Translated: CATSRDRGRGKETQYF.

The chain carries TRBV6-1 and TRBJ2-5; 9 bases align to TRBD2. The CDR3 has 15 amino acids. The germline V gene has CDR1 MNHNS and CDR2 SASEGT. After removal of 8 bases from V and 3 bases from J, the junction contained 10 bases not matched to a gene. CDR3 bases: TGTGCCAGCCGGCGGGGGGGCGGATTAAAAGAGACCCAGTACTTC. Translated, it gives CASRRGGGLKETQYF.

The chain recombines TRBV15 with TRBJ2-1, with D perhaps matching TRBD2 (5 bases). This CDR3 has 18 residues. Trimming took 0 bases from V and 8 from J, leaving 23 bases between them. Per the germline V gene, CDR1 is LNHNV and CDR2 is YYDKDF (reference sequence). For the CDR3, the DNA is TGTGCCACCAGCAGAGATGGGAATCCGGGAACATGGTGGGATGAGCAGTTCTTC. It encodes CATSRDGNPGTWWDEQFF.

This clonotype came up a few times. This chain uses TRBV5-4 with TRBJ2-5; 7 positions agree with TRBD2. CDR3 length: 16 amino acids. The junction had 10 bases not matched to a gene; V was cut back by 0 bases and J by 5 bases. Germline CDR1 reads SGHNT; CDR2 reads YYREEE (reference sequence). The CDR3 DNA reads as TGTGCCAGCAGCTTGGTGGCTAGCGGTAGGGATGAGACCCAGTACTTC. Encoded protein: CASSLVASGRDETQYF.

This clonotype was seen a few times. The genes are TRBV7-6 and TRBJ2-5, with D uncertain. The CDR3 is 12 amino acids. V lost 2 bases and J lost 3, with 4 bases in between. The germline CDR1 and CDR2 sequences are SGHVS and FNYEAQ. The CDR3 coding sequence is TGTGCCAGCAGCTTATTCGAAGAGACCCAGTACTTC. Translating it yields CASSLFEETQYF.

The chain employs TRBV20-1 and TRBJ1-1; tentatively, D is TRBD1 (5 bases). Germline V gene data show CDR1 as DFQATT and CDR2 as SNEGSKA (reference sequence). This CDR3 comprises 13 residues. Trimming stripped 6 bases from V and 0 bases from J, with 11 bases between. The CDR3 protein is CSAAQGLNTEAFF. The CDR3 DNA reads as TGCAGTGCCGCCCAGGGTTTGAACACTGAAGCTTTCTTT.

V is TRBV6-5 and J is TRBJ2-2; D not resolved. CDR3 length equals 15 residues. From germline, CDR1 is MNHEY and CDR2 SVGAGI. V gave up 3 bases and J gave up 2 bases, with 10 bases separating them. The CDR3 nucleotides are TGTGCCAGCAGTTATGGAGCGACTAACACCGGGGAGCTGTTTTTT. This translates into CASSYGATNTGELFF.

This rearrangement joins TRBV5-1 to TRBJ2-1; TRBD2 matches at 7 bases. The CDR3 loop spans 15 amino acids. Germline V CDR1 and CDR2: SGHRS, YFSETQ. Trimming removed 0 bases from V and 5 bases from J; junction bases left unmatched: 5. Written as DNA, the CDR3 is TGCGCCAGCAGCTTGGGAGGGAGGGATAACAATGAGCAGTTCTTC. Its protein product is CASSLGGRDNNEQFF.

This clonotype has a handful of counts. The rearrangement uses TRBV6-5 and TRBJ2-7; TRBD1 might be the D (8 bases). From germline, CDR1 is MNHEY and CDR2 SVGAGI. With 6 bases removed from V and 7 bases from J, the gap between germline ends came to 19 bases. The CDR3 length is 14 residues. CDR3 sequence reads: CASRTQGARGEQYF. CDR3 DNA: TGTGCCAGCAGAACTCAGGGGGCGCGGGGGGAGCAGTACTTC.

Details on this clonotype: One junction end disagrees with the germline gene, perhaps due to a read error. The chain employs TRBV5-3 and TRBJ2-5; D call uncertain. TRBV5-3 counts as an open reading frame of uncertain function. The CDR3 loop spans 13 amino acids. This CDR3 reads CASSLEPQEAQYF. DNA for the CDR3: TGTGCCAGCAGCTTGGAACCTCAAGAGGCCCAGTACTTC.